This TCR beta chain was profiled in a study of molecular identifiers for immune sequencing clone quantification. Worth noting for this clonotype: With a much larger clone just one base away, this may be a read error.

TCRdb recomputed calls from the PCR reads with MiXCR, one row per CDR3 protein. The sample has hundreds of thousands of distinct CDR3 sequences, about 25% seen once. Trimming cost V 5 bases and J 5 bases, with 12 bases left between them. The CDR3 has 13 amino acids. Germline values: CDR1 MDHEN, CDR2 SYDVKM. Sequencing was done on a sample of naive CD8+ T cells from blood, with Jurkat cell RNA spiked in. Specified subset: FACS-sorted CD8+CD4-CCR7+CD45RA+ naive T cells. The J gene is TRBJ1-1, the V gene TRBV28; D is perhaps TRBD1 (5 bases). This TCR was recovered from a human donor in good health. Some libraries in this study had Jurkat cell RNA spiked in. For the CDR3, the DNA is TGTGCCAGCAGTGTTTTAGGGACGACTGAAGCTTTCTTT. Its translation: CASSVLGTTEAFF.